These 26 T cell receptor beta chains came from one sample sequenced in a study of cytomegalovirus exposure and HLA in healthy donors (dated by TCRdb to about 2017). Libraries were built with the immunoSEQ multiplex PCR assay. For the multiplex PCR, a mixture combining 60 forward primers for TCR Vbeta segments and 13 reverse primers for TCR Jbeta segments was used. TCRdb took over this immuneACCESS table, retaining in-frame rearrangements with V and J assigned. Such tables are incomplete; in checked studies, under half of the missing clones stem from an unresolved V gene, and the remainder is unexplained. The sample table contains fewer than 350,000 clones; only one count was recorded for about 90% of them. The ten most abundant clones make up about 2% of the sample. Sequencing was performed on PBMCs. These receptors were collected from a woman in her late teens or twenties in good health and CMV-seronegative.

As regards this clone: One end of the junction is discordant with germline, which a read error may explain. The genes are TRBV6-6 and TRBJ2-1, with 8 nucleotides matching TRBD1. This CDR3 is built from 15 residues. The germline V gene has CDR1 MNHNY and CDR2 SVGAGI (reference sequence). CDR3: CASTYLGQGKGEQFF. For the CDR3, the DNA is TGTGCCAGCACTTACCTTGGACAGGGAAAAGGTGAGCAGTTCTTC.

The chain recombines TRBV9 with TRBJ1-2, with D maybe TRBD1 (5 bases). Germline CDR1 reads SGDLS; CDR2 reads YYNGEE. Trimming removed 4 bases from V and 4 bases from J, with 14 bases in between. The CDR3 spans 14 residues. The CDR3 nucleotides read TGTGCCAGCAGCCAGTGGGGGACTCTCTATGGCTACACCTTC. Translated: CASSQWGTLYGYTF. Using reference TRBV9 and TRBJ1-2 for the parts outside the CDR3, the full variable domain is DSGVTQTPKHLITATGQRVTLRCSPRSGDLSVYWYQQSLDQGLQFLIQYYNGEERAKGNILERFSAQQFPDLHSELNLSSLELGDSALYFCASSQWGTLYGYTFGSGTRLTVV.

In this sample, this clone turned up once. The V and J genes are TRBV30 and TRBJ2-7; 9 nucleotides match TRBD2. The V gene's germline CDR1 is GTSNPN and CDR2 SVGIG (reference sequence). The junction had 19 bases not matched to a gene; V was cut back by 1 base and J by 0 bases. CDR3 length equals 20 residues. The CDR3 protein is CAWSGGSFRLAGYYSYEQYF. Written as DNA, the CDR3 is TGTGCCTGGAGTGGGGGGTCATTTCGTCTAGCGGGGTATTACTCCTACGAGCAGTACTTC.

Details on this clone: The junction differs from germline at one of its ends, possibly a read error. Other DNA variants within this sample encode the same CDR3. This rearrangement joins TRBV5-4 to TRBJ1-6; a weak D match, TRBD1 (5 bases). CDR3 length: 14 amino acids. CDR1 is SGHNT and CDR2 is YYREEE in the germline V gene (reference sequence). CDR3 sequence (DNA): TGTGCCAGCAGCCATGCAGGGAAAAATTCCCCCCTCCACTTT. Protein: CASSHAGKNSPLHF.

V gene TRBV19 combines with J gene TRBJ1-1; TRBD1 agrees at 7 bases. Germline-derived CDR1 and CDR2 are LNHDA and SQIVND (reference sequence). The CDR3 runs to 15 residues. The junction had 11 bases not matched to a gene; V was cut back by 7 bases and J by 3 bases. Here the CDR3 reads CASTLRWDRDTEAFF. The DNA for the CDR3 is TGTGCCAGTACCTTACGATGGGACAGAGACACTGAAGCTTTCTTT.

V gene TRBV25-1 combines with J gene TRBJ1-1; 7 bases line up with TRBD1. V shed 8 bases and J 0 bases; nucleotides not matched to a gene: 9. This CDR3 has 15 residues. Looked up from germline, CDR1 is MGHDK and CDR2 is SYGVNS. The CDR3 sequence is CASGRTGSMNTEAFF. CDR3 DNA: TGTGCCAGCGGAAGGACAGGCTCAATGAACACTGAAGCTTTCTTT.

In its sample, this clone was seen a few times. The rearrangement links TRBV27 to TRBJ2-5; D uncertain. Gene TRBJ2-7 matches the end of the DNA better, so the J call may be wrong. Germline values: CDR1 MNHEY, CDR2 SMNVEV (reference sequence). The CDR3 contains 13 residues. CDR3 sequence: CASSQSLSSEQYF. The CDR3 DNA follows: TGTGCCAGCAGTCAATCTCTCTCTAGCGAGCAGTACTTC.

The genes are TRBV9 and TRBJ1-2; 7 bases agree with TRBD1. Losses at the gene ends were 0 bases for V and 6 bases for J; bases not matched to a gene: 14. Germline values: CDR1 SGDLS, CDR2 YYNGEE. The CDR3 covers 17 residues. CDR3 sequence: CASSVGTGGTTLNGYTF. The CDR3 DNA reads TGTGCCAGCAGCGTAGGGACAGGTGGGACCACTCTGAATGGCTACACCTTC.

The gene calls are TRBV9 and TRBJ2-1; D unresolved. Germline values: CDR1 SGDLS, CDR2 YYNGEE. CDR3 length equals 15 residues. V was clipped by 4 bases and J by 7 bases, with 18 bases between them. The CDR3 region is CASSSSDVRINEQFF. In DNA, the CDR3 is TGTGCCAGCAGCTCATCAGACGTGAGGATAAATGAGCAGTTCTTC.

J is TRBJ2-7 and V is TRBV19; tentatively, D is TRBD1 (6 bases). CDR1 is LNHDA, CDR2 SQIVND, per germline (reference sequence). The CDR3 consists of 15 residues. V was shortened by 2 bases and J by 5 bases, with 16 bases between the two germline ends. CDR3 coding DNA: TGTGCCAGTAGTATATGGAACAGGGCCACCCACGAGCAGTACTTC. It is translated as CASSIWNRATHEQYF.

The V gene is TRBV6-5, the J gene TRBJ2-1, with 7 bases identical to TRBD2. V dropped 2 bases and J dropped 7; count of bases not matched to a gene: 2. This CDR3 contains 13 residues. Germline V gene data show CDR1 as MNHEY and CDR2 as SVGAGI. The CDR3 reads CASSYGGENEQFF. CDR3 nucleotide sequence: TGTGCCAGCAGTTACGGGGGGGAGAATGAGCAGTTCTTC.

This CDR3 reads CATREKNNEQFF. CDR3 DNA sequence: TGCGCCACTCGGGAGAAGAACAATGAGCAGTTCTTC. The chain joins TRBV5-1 to TRBJ2-1; maybe TRBD2 (6 bases). Germline assignment: CDR1 SGHRS and CDR2 YFSETQ. The CDR3 consists of 12 residues. V dropped 9 bases and J dropped 5 bases, with 12 bases sitting between them.

The chain employs TRBV9 and TRBJ1-1; 7 nucleotides agree with TRBD1. The junction had 17 bases not matched to a gene; V was cut back by 3 bases and J by 3 bases. The germline gives CDR1 SGDLS, CDR2 YYNGEE. CDR3 length: 18 amino acids. The CDR3 nucleotides read TGTGCCAGCAGCGCCCCTACAGGGGTGCAGGTTGGGGACACTGAAGCTTTCTTT. This translates into CASSAPTGVQVGDTEAFF.

With regard to this clone: This same CDR3 is encoded by further DNA sequences in the sample. V gene TRBV2 combines with J gene TRBJ2-5, with a tentative D call TRBD2 (6 bases). V was shortened by 3 bases and J by 5 bases, with 7 bases between the two germline ends. Per germline, CDR1 SNHLY and CDR2 FYNNEI. This CDR3 is 12 amino acids long. The CDR3 nucleotides are TGTGCCAGCAGTGATCGGGGGGAGACCCAGTACTTC. Protein: CASSDRGETQYF.

This clone showed up just once. V and J are TRBV6-5 and TRBJ2-7, with 8 bases fitting TRBD2. CDR1 and CDR2 (germline): MNHEY, SVGAGI. This CDR3 contains 15 residues. The V gene end was trimmed by 8 bases and the J gene end by 8 bases; junction bases not matched to a gene: 17. CDR3: CASSPRGGFGVKQYF. The CDR3 nucleotides are TGTGCCAGCTCCCCCCGGGGGGGCTTCGGTGTCAAGCAGTACTTC.

The genes are TRBV7-8 and TRBJ1-1; possible D gene TRBD1, 5 bases. The germline gives CDR1 SGHVS, CDR2 FQNEAQ. This CDR3 is 14 amino acids long. Trimming removed 2 bases from V and 5 bases from J, with 12 bases in between. The CDR3 sequence: CASSLNPGGTEAFF. CDR3 nucleotide sequence: TGTGCCAGCAGCTTAAACCCGGGGGGGACTGAAGCTTTCTTT.

This chain uses TRBV11-3 with TRBJ2-4, with 8 bases lining up with TRBD1. The CDR3 loop spans 13 amino acids. V dropped 5 bases and J dropped 8; count of bases not matched to a gene: 5. In germline, CDR1 is SGHNT, CDR2 YENEEA. The CDR3 sequence: CASSNGQGDIQYF. The CDR3 nucleotides read TGTGCCAGCAGCAACGGACAGGGTGACATTCAGTACTTC.

The CDR3 DNA follows: TGTGCCAGCAGCTTCATAGACAGTTTCTATGGCTACACCTTC. It translates to CASSFIDSFYGYTF. The chain is built from TRBV7-2 and TRBJ1-2, with D perhaps TRBD1 (5 bases). V was clipped by 3 bases and J by 4 bases, with 12 bases between them. The CDR3 is made up of 14 amino acids. Germline values: CDR1 SGHTA, CDR2 FQGNSA.

This clone was recorded only once. V is TRBV18 and J is TRBJ2-1; 8 nucleotides match TRBD2. This CDR3 has 15 residues. The J segment lost 7 bases and the V segment lost 3 bases, leaving 8 bases of the junction unmatched. Germline values: CDR1 KGHSH, CDR2 LQKENI. The CDR3 DNA is TGTGCCAGCTCACCCTCGCTAGCGGGCGAGAATGAGCAGTTCTTC. As protein: CASSPSLAGENEQFF.

The rearrangement joins TRBV30 to TRBJ1-2; TRBD1 matches at 7 bases. V was pared by 3 bases and J by 2 bases, with 3 bases of the junction left unmatched. CDR1 GTSNPN and CDR2 SVGIG come from the germline V gene (reference sequence). The CDR3 covers 13 residues. The CDR3: CAWRVQGNYGYTF. CDR3 in DNA: TGTGCCTGGAGGGTACAGGGGAACTATGGCTACACCTTC.

The J gene is TRBJ1-2, the V gene TRBV27; 9 bases map to TRBD1. J was trimmed by 7 bases and V by 5 bases; bases with no gene match: 8. This CDR3 has 14 amino acids. CDR1 is MNHEY and CDR2 is SMNVEV in the germline V gene (reference sequence). In DNA, the CDR3 is TGTGCCAGCAGTGTGGATTGGACAGGGGCTGGCTACACCTTC. Protein product: CASSVDWTGAGYTF.

There are a few counts of this clone. This chain joins TRBV5-6 and TRBJ2-1; D not resolved. CDR1 and CDR2 (germline): SGHDT, YYEEEE. The CDR3 has 12 amino acids. Deletions cut 1 base from V and 7 bases from J, with 6 bases between. The CDR3 DNA is TGTGCCAGCAGCTTGAGAGCGAATGAGCAGTTCTTC. Translating it yields CASSLRANEQFF. Supplemented by reference TRBV5-6 and TRBJ2-1, the full variable domain reads DAGVTQSPTHLIKTRGQQVTLRCSPKSGHDTVSWYQQALGQGPQFIFQYYEEEERQRGNFPDRFSGHQFPNYSSELNVNALLLGDSALYLCASSLRANEQFFGPGTRLTVL.

As DNA, the CDR3 is TGTGCCAGCAGCGCGACAGGGTCAGGATCCTACGAGCAGTACTTC. Its translation: CASSATGSGSYEQYF. The chain employs TRBV9 and TRBJ2-7; TRBD1 matches 7 bases. The CDR3 covers 15 residues. J was trimmed by 1 base and V by 3 bases; bases with no gene match: 7. Germline lookup yields CDR1 SGDLS and CDR2 YYNGEE.

The rearrangement links TRBV5-1 to TRBJ1-6, with a weak D call TRBD1 (5 bases). From germline, CDR1 is SGHRS and CDR2 YFSETQ. This CDR3 is 15 amino acids long. V lost 0 bases, J lost 9 bases, and 13 bases lay in between. The CDR3: CASSLDGRTPSPLHF. The CDR3 DNA sequence: TGCGCCAGCAGCTTGGACGGACGGACACCTTCACCCCTCCACTTT.

The chain recombines TRBV5-5 with TRBJ1-3; 8 bases align to TRBD1. CDR1 SGHKS and CDR2 YYEKEE come from the germline V gene (reference sequence). The CDR3 extends over 16 amino acids. J gave up 2 bases and V 5 bases, and 9 bases lay outside the gene matches. The CDR3 region is CASRPGQGAAGNTIYF. The CDR3 DNA is TGTGCCAGCAGACCAGGACAGGGCGCGGCTGGAAACACCATATATTTT.

Written as DNA, the CDR3 is TGCGCCAGCAGCCAGGACCGGACAGGGAACTACGAGCAGTACTTC. As protein: CASSQDRTGNYEQYF. The V call is TRBV4-1, the J call TRBJ2-7; TRBD1 matches 8 bases. The length of the CDR3 is 15 residues. With 3 bases clipped from V and 3 bases from J, the junction kept 7 bases outside the gene matches. Germline values: CDR1 MGHRA, CDR2 YSYEKL.